This T cell receptor beta chain was recorded in a study of T cell responses to AZD1222 COVID-19 vaccine. Overall study context: The analysis combined second doses at about 4 or about 12 weeks.

The table came from immunoSEQ multiplex PCR; TCRdb's copy has only in-frame clones and leaves some out. The data hold 120,000 or so clones, with around nine tenths observed a single time. Details on this clone: Its antigen is currently unknown.

Study conclusions and caveats: There were mostly white British donors and more females than males, and clonal diversity was possibly underestimated. Repertoire samples came only from after the peak T cell response.

This clonotype was sampled from an adult in good health. Here the sequenced sample was peripheral blood, taken on day 0 of AZD1222 vaccination.

The CDR3 protein is CASSLLGGAQPQHF. In nucleotides, the CDR3 is TGCGCCAGCAGCTTGCTAGGGGGAGCCCAGCCCCAGCATTTT. The genes are TRBV5-1 and TRBJ1-5; maybe TRBD1 (6 bases). Germline CDR1 reads SGHRS; CDR2 reads YFSETQ. V dropped 1 base and J dropped 7 bases, with 12 bases sitting between them. The CDR3 has 14 amino acids.